One and the same sample provided the 8 T cell receptor beta chains below, sequenced in a study of T cells expressing NK-cell markers. TCRdb reanalyzed the 5' RACE reads, giving one entry per CDR3 protein sequence and no DNA. The table lists around 280,000 distinct CDR3 sequences. The sequencing sample was made of blood T cells: a sorted CD56 or NKG2C T cell subset, CD4+ or CD8+ T cells, or bulk PBMC T cells (not recorded which). The receptors shown here come from a man younger than 35 in good health.

The rearrangement links TRBV24-1 to TRBJ2-5; TCRdb indicates TRBD2, and absent DNA this call remains unverified. Germline-derived CDR1 and CDR2 are KGHDR and SFDVKD. The CDR3 has 14 amino acids. The CDR3 spells CATSEGGGQETQYF.

V usage is TRBV24-1 and J usage is TRBJ2-1; TCRdb returns TRBD2, unconfirmable since there is no DNA. Germline CDR1 and CDR2: KGHDR and SFDVKD. This CDR3 spans 14 amino acids. The CDR3 here is CATSDWPLVDEQFF.

The V call is TRBV7-2, the J call TRBJ2-1. The CDR3 loop spans 14 amino acids. The germline gives CDR1 SGHTA, CDR2 FQGNSA. Here the CDR3 reads CASSLRYGYNEQFF.

The chain links TRBV9 to TRBJ1-2; the D call from TCRdb, TRBD1, cannot be confirmed without DNA. Germline V gene sequence: CDR1 SGDLS, CDR2 YYNGEE. This CDR3 has 14 residues. The CDR3 reads CASSDRGFKGGYTF.

The chain employs TRBV11-2 and TRBJ1-5; TCRdb proposes TRBD1, but this gene call is untestable without DNA. Germline CDR1 and CDR2: SGHAT and FQNNGV. The CDR3 loop spans 13 amino acids. CDR3 in amino acids: CASSQGADQPQHF.

V and J are TRBV12-3 or TRBV12-4 and TRBJ2-2; the TCRdb D gene call, TRBD2, has no DNA to confirm it. CDR3 length: 16 residues. The CDR3 spells CASSLAGPAGPGELFF.

The chain links TRBV29-1 to TRBJ1-4; no DNA is available, so the TRBD1 call from TCRdb remains unchecked. There are 13 residues in the CDR3. Germline-derived CDR1 and CDR2 are SQVTM and ANQGSEA. This CDR3 reads CSVESDRDEKLFF. The complete variable domain, with remaining parts taken from reference TRBV29-1 and TRBJ1-4, reads SAVISQKPSRDICQRGTSLTIQCQVDSQVTMMFWYRQQPGQSLTLIATANQGSEATYESGFVIDKFPISRPNLTFSTLTVSNMSPEDSSIYLCSVESDRDEKLFFGSGTQLSVL.

The CDR3 sequence: CASSLVPGEVGEAFF. V gene TRBV5-1 combines with J gene TRBJ1-1; TCRdb indicates TRBD1, and absent DNA this call remains unverified. CDR3 length: 15 amino acids. Germline CDR1 reads SGHRS; CDR2 reads YFSETQ.